These 31 T cell receptor beta chains came from one sample sequenced in a study of identical twins. TCRdb ran MiXCR on the 5' RACE reads and lists one entry per CDR3 protein. The sample records 350,000 to 500,000 distinct CDR3 sequences, roughly 18% being singletons. Sequencing input: naive T cells sorted from blood. The origin of the receptors is a man in his forties or fifties in good health.

This clonotype is a singleton in its sample. DNA for the CDR3: TGTGCCAGCAGTTACTCGATAGGGGGGCGGAATGAGCAGTTCTTC. It encodes CASSYSIGGRNEQFF. The V call is TRBV6-5, the J call TRBJ2-1, with D possibly being TRBD1 or TRBD2 (6 bases each). CDR3 size: 15 residues. With 0 bases removed from V and 7 bases from J, the gap between germline ends came to 13 bases. The germline gives CDR1 MNHEY, CDR2 SVGAGI.

This clonotype occurred a few times. The chain uses TRBV15 and TRBJ2-5, with TRBD2 matching over 7 bases. The CDR3 length is 13 residues. The germline V gene encodes CDR1 LNHNV and CDR2 YYDKDF (reference sequence). V was pared by 3 bases and J by 5 bases, with 3 bases of the junction left unmatched. The CDR3 reads CATSRGGRETQYF. CDR3 DNA: TGTGCCACCAGCAGGGGAGGGCGGGAGACCCAGTACTTC.

This clonotype was observed a handful of times. The J gene is TRBJ1-2, the V gene TRBV29-1; TRBD1 is a possible D gene (6 bases). Germline V gene lookup returns CDR1 SQVTM and CDR2 ANQGSEA. The CDR3 runs 12 residues. V was shortened by 0 bases and J by 4 bases, with 6 bases between the two germline ends. CDR3 nucleotide sequence: TGCAGCGTTGAAGACAGGGGCTATGGCTACACCTTC. Protein: CSVEDRGYGYTF. The full variable domain, its missing parts supplied by reference TRBV29-1 and TRBJ1-2, is SAVISQKPSRDICQRGTSLTIQCQVDSQVTMMFWYRQQPGQSLTLIATANQGSEATYESGFVIDKFPISRPNLTFSTLTVSNMSPEDSSIYLCSVEDRGYGYTFGSGTRLTVV.

The V gene is TRBV27, the J gene TRBJ2-3; 8 nucleotides match TRBD1. The CDR3 loop spans 14 amino acids. Germline V gene sequence: CDR1 MNHEY, CDR2 SMNVEV (reference sequence). With 3 bases clipped from V and 6 bases from J, the junction kept 5 bases outside the gene matches. The CDR3 spells CASSFYRGRDTQYF. CDR3 DNA sequence: TGTGCCAGCAGTTTTTACAGGGGGAGGGATACGCAGTATTTT.

The table lists this clonotype with many counts. This sequence joins TRBV4-2 and TRBJ2-2; the match to TRBD2 covers 14 bases. Germline loops: CDR1 LGHNA, CDR2 YNFKEQ. The ends lost 4 bases at V and 2 bases at J; junction bases unmatched: 12. The CDR3 sequence is 20 residues long. The CDR3 DNA sequence: TGTGCCAGCAGCCTACCACCGGGACTAGCGGGGGTGACTAACACCGGGGAGCTGTTTTTT. Protein: CASSLPPGLAGVTNTGELFF.

The table lists this clonotype with many counts. For the CDR3, the DNA is TGTGCCAGCAGCCACCTAGCGGGGGGGCTATACAATGAGCAGTTCTTC. It translates to CASSHLAGGLYNEQFF. The chain is built from TRBV3-1 and TRBJ2-1; TRBD2 matches at 12 bases. The germline V gene encodes CDR1 LGHDT and CDR2 YNNKEL (reference sequence). The V and J ends lost 3 bases and 4 bases, in that order; junction bases with no gene match: 4. This CDR3 has 16 residues.

The chain combines TRBV12-3 or TRBV12-4 with TRBJ1-4, with D perhaps matching TRBD1 (5 bases). The CDR3 extends over 14 amino acids. Trimming removed 6 bases at V and 6 bases at J, with 14 bases between. For the CDR3, the DNA is TGTGCCAGCAGCCCCGGGGGGGGGGATGAAAAACTGTTTTTT. It is translated as CASSPGGGDEKLFF.

The J gene is TRBJ2-1, the V gene TRBV15, with TRBD2 identical over 7 bases. The V segment lost 1 base and the J segment 6 bases; nucleotides outside the gene matches: 15. The CDR3 contains 18 residues. Germline V gene data show CDR1 as LNHNV and CDR2 as YYDKDF (reference sequence). CDR3 residues: CATSRARSGGSRSNEQFF. CDR3 bases: TGTGCCACCAGCAGAGCTCGTTCGGGGGGATCACGGAGCAATGAGCAGTTCTTC.

In this sample, this clonotype turned up a few times. The chain uses TRBV18 and TRBJ1-1; tentative D call: TRBD1 (5 bases). Per the germline V gene, CDR1 is KGHSH and CDR2 is LQKENI. The CDR3 is 15 amino acids. V lost 1 base and J lost 3, with 12 bases in between. CDR3 DNA sequence: TGTGCCAGCTCACCACGGGATTCAGGGTACACTGAAGCTTTCTTT. Its protein is CASSPRDSGYTEAFF.

This clonotype was found a few times. J is TRBJ1-2 and V is TRBV4-2; no clear D. Germline V gene lookup returns CDR1 LGHNA and CDR2 YNFKEQ. The CDR3 totals 14 residues. Trimming left V 4 bases short and J 3 bases short, with 12 bases between. This CDR3 reads CASSPSTTDYGYTF. CDR3 bases: TGTGCCAGCAGCCCGTCGACAACCGACTATGGCTACACCTTC.

This chain joins TRBV6-1 and TRBJ2-1, with 8 bases lining up with TRBD2. Per the germline V gene, CDR1 is MNHNS and CDR2 is SASEGT. The CDR3 length is 17 residues. V lost 8 bases and J lost 3; bases outside the gene matches: 15. The CDR3 bases are TGTGCCAGCGGCAGCGGGAGACCAACTCTATACTACAATGAGCAGTTCTTC. Protein: CASGSGRPTLYYNEQFF.

The chain combines TRBV5-6 with TRBJ2-5; tentatively, D is TRBD2 (6 bases). The length of the CDR3 is 14 residues. CDR1 is SGHDT, CDR2 YYEEEE, per germline. Deletions cut 5 bases from V and 5 bases from J, with 16 bases between. The CDR3 loop is CASSSTQSGETQYF. The CDR3 DNA reads as TGTGCCAGCAGTTCTACACAAAGCGGGGAGACCCAGTACTTC.

The chain combines TRBV25-1 with TRBJ2-1, with TRBD2 as a possible D gene (5 bases). The CDR3 covers 13 residues. Between the trimmed V and J ends, which lost 7 bases and 2 bases, there was a span of 9 bases. Germline loops: CDR1 MGHDK, CDR2 SYGVNS. CDR3 region: CASTSGAYNEQFF. Here the CDR3 DNA reads TGTGCCAGCACAAGCGGTGCCTACAATGAGCAGTTCTTC. Together with reference TRBV25-1 and TRBJ2-1, the CDR3 gives the full variable domain: EADIYQTPRYLVIGTGKKITLECSQTMGHDKMYWYQQDPGMELHLIHYSYGVNSTEKGDLSSESTVSRIRTEHFPLTLESARPSHTSQYLCASTSGAYNEQFFGPGTRLTVL.

The chain carries TRBV10-3 and TRBJ2-7, with D possibly being TRBD1 (6 bases). This CDR3 has 16 amino acids. Germline-derived CDR1 and CDR2 are ENHRY and SYGVKD. Trimming cost V 2 bases and J 5 bases, with 19 bases left between them. The CDR3 here is CAISEAPLGKGDEQYF. DNA of the CDR3: TGTGCCATCAGTGAGGCACCACTAGGGAAGGGGGACGAGCAGTACTTC.

The chain joins TRBV12-3 or TRBV12-4 to TRBJ2-7; D perhaps matches TRBD2 (6 bases). The CDR3 is 11 amino acids. The germline V and J ends were trimmed by 3 bases and 11 bases, with 11 bases remaining between them. CDR3 nucleotide sequence: TGTGCCAGCAGTTTCGGTGGGGAGGAGTACTTC. This sequence encodes CASSFGGEEYF.

This chain uses TRBV12-3 or TRBV12-4 with TRBJ1-2, with D unresolved. CDR3 length: 14 amino acids. V dropped 2 bases and J dropped 2 bases, with 9 bases sitting between them. The CDR3 sequence: CASSLHGRNYGYTF. The DNA of the CDR3 is TGTGCCAGCAGTTTACACGGTCGCAACTATGGCTACACCTTC.

CDR3 region: CAISESTSGSREQFF. For the CDR3, the DNA is TGTGCCATCAGTGAGTCCACTAGCGGGAGTAGGGAGCAGTTCTTC. This chain uses TRBV10-3 with TRBJ2-1; 11 positions match TRBD2. CDR1 ENHRY and CDR2 SYGVKD come from the germline V gene. CDR3 length equals 15 residues. The V gene end was trimmed by 0 bases and the J gene end by 10 bases; junction bases not matched to a gene: 5.

This clonotype was counted between two and nine times. This chain joins TRBV7-2 and TRBJ1-2, with a possible D match to TRBD1 (5 bases). V lost 2 bases and J 2 bases, leaving 9 bases between the germline ends. The V gene's germline CDR1 is SGHTA and CDR2 FQGNSA. This CDR3 has 14 amino acids. CDR3 amino acids: CASSLLRENYGYTF. The CDR3 region has the DNA TGTGCCAGCAGCTTACTCAGGGAGAACTATGGCTACACCTTC. Full variable domain (rest looked up from reference TRBV7-2 and TRBJ1-2): GAGVSQSPSNKVTEKGKDVELRCDPISGHTALYWYRQSLGQGLEFLIYFQGNSAPDKSGLPSDRFSAERTGGSVSTLTIQRTQQEDSAVYLCASSLLRENYGYTFGSGTRLTVV.

This clonotype came up a few times. J is TRBJ2-3 and V is TRBV6-5; D not resolved. Germline values: CDR1 MNHEY, CDR2 SVGAGI. CDR3 size: 16 residues. Trimming left V 0 bases short and J 0 bases short, with 10 bases between. CDR3 sequence (DNA): TGTGCCAGCAGTTACTCGGTACGACTCAGCACAGATACGCAGTATTTT. Residues: CASSYSVRLSTDTQYF.

This clonotype was seen at least ten times. The chain couples TRBV2 to TRBJ1-3; no definite D call. The CDR3 is 15 residues long. Germline V gene data show CDR1 as SNHLY and CDR2 as FYNNEI. The V gene lost 11 bases and the J gene lost 4 bases, with 21 bases spanning the gap. The DNA of the CDR3 is TGTGCCTGCCTAGCGGACCGTCTCTCAGGAAACACCATATATTTT. Protein sequence: CACLADRLSGNTIYF.

This clonotype showed up many times. The gene calls are TRBV6-1 and TRBJ1-1, with a weak D call TRBD1 (5 bases). V was shortened by 7 bases and J by 2 bases, with 23 bases between the two germline ends. The CDR3 totals 17 residues. Germline CDR1 is MNHNS and CDR2 is SASEGT. The CDR3 loop reads CASTERGGWVSNTEAFF. The CDR3 region has the DNA TGTGCCAGCACAGAAAGGGGCGGTTGGGTATCCAACACTGAAGCTTTCTTT.

This clonotype has ten or more counts. The genes are TRBV5-1 and TRBJ2-2, with a possible D match to TRBD1 (6 bases). Germline assignment: CDR1 SGHRS and CDR2 YFSETQ. The CDR3 runs 15 residues. Trimming took 0 bases from V and 5 from J, leaving 11 bases between them. The CDR3 reads CASSLVQGKTGELFF. The CDR3 nucleotides are TGCGCCAGCAGCTTGGTCCAGGGGAAAACCGGGGAGCTGTTTTTT.

This clonotype was observed a handful of times. The chain combines TRBV10-3 with TRBJ2-1; 9 nucleotides agree with TRBD2. The germline V gene has CDR1 ENHRY and CDR2 SYGVKD. Trimming removed 2 bases from V and 10 bases from J; junction bases left unmatched: 12. This CDR3 has 16 residues. CDR3: CAISEGSGSIKGEQFF. CDR3 DNA sequence: TGTGCCATCAGTGAGGGTAGCGGGAGTATCAAAGGCGAGCAGTTCTTC.

This clonotype was seen repeatedly, ten times or more. The chain links TRBV20-1 to TRBJ1-4; D unresolved. V was pared by 1 base and J by 4 bases, with 7 bases between. Germline CDR1 DFQATT, CDR2 SNEGSKA (reference sequence). This CDR3 comprises 13 residues. The CDR3 loop is CSARGDGNEKLFF. The CDR3 DNA reads as TGCAGTGCTAGAGGGGATGGTAATGAAAAACTGTTTTTT.

This clonotype appeared many times. The rearrangement uses TRBV27 and TRBJ2-5, with TRBD2 matching over 7 bases. This CDR3 has 15 amino acids. Germline lookup yields CDR1 MNHEY and CDR2 SMNVEV (reference sequence). After removal of 3 bases from V and 1 base from J, the junction contained 5 bases not matched to a gene. CDR3 sequence (DNA): TGTGCCAGCAGTTTCCTCAGCGGGGCCCAAGAGACCCAGTACTTC. Amino acids: CASSFLSGAQETQYF.

This clonotype was counted many times. V and J are TRBV5-5 and TRBJ2-5; D call uncertain. Germline loops: CDR1 SGHKS, CDR2 YYEKEE (reference sequence). The CDR3 contains 13 residues. V lost 0 bases, J lost 4 bases, and 7 bases lay in between. CDR3: CASSLGPSETQYF. CDR3 bases: TGTGCCAGCAGCTTGGGCCCCTCAGAGACCCAGTACTTC.

The chain recombines TRBV12-3 or TRBV12-4 with TRBJ2-7, with 7 bases lining up with TRBD1. The V segment lost 6 bases and the J segment 2 bases; nucleotides outside the gene matches: 10. The length of the CDR3 is 15 residues. DNA of the CDR3: TGTGCCAGCAGCCGGAGGACAGGCGCTACCTACGAGCAGTACTTC. Encoded protein: CASSRRTGATYEQYF.

This clonotype was counted ten times or more. V usage is TRBV20-1 and J usage is TRBJ2-7; D may correspond to TRBD1 or TRBD2 (6 bases each). This CDR3 spans 14 amino acids. Per the germline V gene, CDR1 is DFQATT and CDR2 is SNEGSKA (reference sequence). The V end lost 6 bases, the J end lost 5 bases, and 20 bases lay between the germline ends. The CDR3 DNA is TGCAGTGCCTTAGGGGGGCTGGGGGATCACGAGCAGTACTTC. Amino acids: CSALGGLGDHEQYF.

The V call is TRBV12-3 or TRBV12-4, the J call TRBJ2-1; TRBD2 matches 10 bases. This CDR3 region has 19 residues. With 5 bases clipped from V and 3 bases from J, the junction kept 16 bases outside the gene matches. The chain's CDR3 is CASSPYALLAGELYNEQFF. The CDR3 coding sequence is TGTGCCAGCAGTCCTTACGCCCTCCTAGCGGGGGAACTCTACAATGAGCAGTTCTTC.

The sample holds one count of this clonotype. J is TRBJ1-4 and V is TRBV18; 9 bases map to TRBD1. Germline CDR1 is KGHSH and CDR2 is LQKENI. Unmatched junction bases numbered 4, after V lost 4 bases and J lost 1 base. The CDR3 loop spans 16 amino acids. The CDR3 here is CASSRDRVGTNEKLFF. The CDR3 bases are TGTGCCAGCTCACGGGACAGGGTCGGAACTAATGAAAAACTGTTTTTT.

This chain links TRBV7-8 with TRBJ2-2; tentative D call: TRBD2 (5 bases). Germline V gives CDR1 SGHVS, CDR2 FQNEAQ. CDR3 size: 16 residues. The V gene lost 3 bases and the J gene lost 1 base, with 12 bases spanning the gap. DNA of the CDR3: TGTGCCAGCAGCTTGGGTCCGGGGTTGAACACCGGGGAGCTGTTTTTT. Its protein product is CASSLGPGLNTGELFF.